This T cell receptor beta chain was profiled in a study of T cell repertoires in cytomegalovirus infection. Overall study context: Recently identified HLA-C-restricted CMV epitopes were among the peptides used.

This CDR3 region has 16 residues. Germline CDR1 reads MNHEY; CDR2 reads SMNVEV (reference sequence). With V trimmed by 2 bases and J by 0 bases, 5 bases remained unmatched. A remark on this clonotype: What it recognizes is unknown.

MiXCR, applied by TCRdb to the reads, yields one record per CDR3 protein. The sample shows around 69,000 distinct CDR3 sequences, about 26% of them seen only once. This sequence was found in a human donor in good health (CMV status not recorded). Some clones in this sample may be carry-over from other donors' samples. The input for sequencing was CD8+ T cells from cultured PBMCs, taken from culture after CMV antigen stimulation. V is TRBV27 and J is TRBJ2-7, with 9 bases lining up with TRBD1. CDR3 in DNA: TGTGCCAGCAGTTTAAGGGGACAGGGACTCTCCTACGAGCAGTACTTC. Translating gives CASSLRGQGLSYEQYF.